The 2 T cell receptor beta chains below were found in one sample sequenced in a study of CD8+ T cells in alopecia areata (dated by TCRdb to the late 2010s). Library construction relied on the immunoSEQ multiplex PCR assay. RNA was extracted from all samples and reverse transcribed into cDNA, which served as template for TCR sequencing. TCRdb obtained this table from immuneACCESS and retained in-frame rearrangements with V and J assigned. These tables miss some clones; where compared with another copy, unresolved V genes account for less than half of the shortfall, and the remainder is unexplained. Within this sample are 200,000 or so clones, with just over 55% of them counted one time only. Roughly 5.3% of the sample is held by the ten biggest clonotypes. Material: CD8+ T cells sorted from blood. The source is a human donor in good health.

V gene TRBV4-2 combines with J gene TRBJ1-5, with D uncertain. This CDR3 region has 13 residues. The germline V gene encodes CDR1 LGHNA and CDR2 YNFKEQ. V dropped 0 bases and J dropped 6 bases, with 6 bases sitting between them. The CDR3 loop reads CASSQEAPQPQHF. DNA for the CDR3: TGTGCCAGCAGCCAAGAGGCCCCTCAGCCCCAGCATTTT.

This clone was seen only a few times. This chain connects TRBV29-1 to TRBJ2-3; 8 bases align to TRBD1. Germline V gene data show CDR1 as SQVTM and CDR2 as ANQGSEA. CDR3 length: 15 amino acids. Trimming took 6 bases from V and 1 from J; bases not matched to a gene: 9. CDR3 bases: TGCAGCGTGACCTTTACAGGGGGAGGCACAGATACGCAGTATTTT. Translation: CSVTFTGGGTDTQYF.